A selection of T cell receptor beta chains follows, all from one sample in a study of blood T cell repertoires in COVID-19. Libraries were prepared by immunoSEQ multiplex PCR; TCRdb keeps only in-frame clonotypes and omits some of them. The table has roughly 130,000 clones, less than 85% seen once; the top ten hold 9% to 15%. Sequencing was carried out using peripheral blood. All receptors come from a woman between 55 and 75 years old with acute or convalescent COVID-19. Each CDR3 is given without its conserved first and last residue. Each record gives: D gene, CDR3 length, J gene, V gene, CDR3 protein. A D gene is named only where the DNA matches it firmly.

d_call: TRBD1; cdr3_length: 12; j_call: TRBJ1-2; v_call: TRBV10-3; cdr3_aa: AISEGTANYGYT
d_call: -; cdr3_length: 13; j_call: TRBJ2-1; v_call: TRBV5-1; cdr3_aa: ASRSWGEPYNEQF
d_call: -; cdr3_length: 16; j_call: TRBJ1-1; v_call: TRBV6-2/TRBV6-3; cdr3_aa: ASSNDDITGPRGTEAF
d_call: -; cdr3_length: 12; j_call: TRBJ1-1; v_call: TRBV30; cdr3_aa: AWSLGHPNTEAF
d_call: TRBD1; cdr3_length: 11; j_call: TRBJ1-1; v_call: TRBV10-3; cdr3_aa: AVSQGTNTEAF
d_call: TRBD1; cdr3_length: 12; j_call: TRBJ2-7; v_call: TRBV10-3; cdr3_aa: AISPGTGTYEQY
d_call: -; cdr3_length: 11; j_call: TRBJ1-5; v_call: TRBV24-1; cdr3_aa: ATSDLQWQPQH
d_call: -; cdr3_length: 12; j_call: TRBJ1-5; v_call: TRBV2; cdr3_aa: ASSAQGGGQPQH
d_call: -; cdr3_length: 12; j_call: TRBJ1-1; v_call: TRBV7-2; cdr3_aa: ASSFGTLHTEAF
d_call: -; cdr3_length: 13; j_call: TRBJ1-1; v_call: TRBV11-2; cdr3_aa: ASSLRYDLNTEAF
d_call: -; cdr3_length: 14; j_call: TRBJ1-5; v_call: TRBV28; cdr3_aa: ASSRVRQSPPQPQH
d_call: -; cdr3_length: 14; j_call: TRBJ1-1; v_call: TRBV5-4; cdr3_aa: ASSLAEGGAMGRAF
d_call: -; cdr3_length: 11; j_call: TRBJ1-1; v_call: TRBV30; cdr3_aa: AWSLNWNTEAF
d_call: -; cdr3_length: 9; j_call: TRBJ1-2; v_call: TRBV3-1/TRBV3-2; cdr3_aa: ASGDFYGYT
d_call: TRBD1; cdr3_length: 16; j_call: TRBJ1-2; v_call: TRBV29-1; cdr3_aa: SVASRTPTGGAHYGYT
d_call: -; cdr3_length: 11; j_call: TRBJ1-1; v_call: TRBV7-9; cdr3_aa: ASSLGQITEAF
d_call: TRBD1; cdr3_length: 12; j_call: TRBJ1-1; v_call: TRBV7-2; cdr3_aa: ASSPGQLNTEAF
d_call: -; cdr3_length: 11; j_call: TRBJ1-5; v_call: TRBV2; cdr3_aa: ASRQDINQPQH
d_call: TRBD1; cdr3_length: 11; j_call: TRBJ2-1; v_call: TRBV7-2; cdr3_aa: ASSLGQGNEQF
d_call: TRBD1; cdr3_length: 11; j_call: TRBJ1-4; v_call: TRBV30; cdr3_aa: AWTGTGFEKLF
d_call: -; cdr3_length: 12; j_call: TRBJ2-2; v_call: TRBV24-1; cdr3_aa: ATKPSGNTGELF
d_call: -; cdr3_length: 13; j_call: TRBJ1-2; v_call: TRBV3-1/TRBV3-2; cdr3_aa: ASSQDHASNYGYT
d_call: TRBD1; cdr3_length: 13; j_call: TRBJ1-2; v_call: TRBV24-1; cdr3_aa: ATSAGQGKGYGYT
d_call: -; cdr3_length: 14; j_call: TRBJ2-7; v_call: TRBV9; cdr3_aa: ASSVGSEGSSYEQY
d_call: -; cdr3_length: 12; j_call: TRBJ2-7; v_call: TRBV5-1; cdr3_aa: ASSLGTQGSEQY
d_call: TRBD2; cdr3_length: 14; j_call: TRBJ2-5; v_call: TRBV11-2; cdr3_aa: ASSPPGLPTGESQY
d_call: -; cdr3_length: 13; j_call: TRBJ2-2; v_call: TRBV14; cdr3_aa: ASSKGVSYTGELF
d_call: -; cdr3_length: 12; j_call: TRBJ1-2; v_call: TRBV25-1; cdr3_aa: ASSGIQGNYGYT
d_call: -; cdr3_length: 9; j_call: TRBJ1-2; v_call: TRBV2; cdr3_aa: ASRAESGYT